This T cell receptor (beta chain) appears in the sequencing data of a study of T-cell reconstitution after alpha-beta-depleted transplantation in children. Preparation of the TCRbeta library used unique molecular identifiers. MiXCR, run by TCRdb on the PCR reads, gives a single entry per CDR3 protein. This table has fewer than 350,000 distinct CDR3 sequences, around 10% appearing once. This sample comprised peripheral blood, obtained 180 days after TCRalphabeta/CD19-depleted stem cell transplant. The TCR originated in a male patient between 2 and 9 years old who had a stem cell transplant for chronic granulomatous disease, so the T cells may come from the graft donor.

The CDR3 spells CASSPNQGGDTQYF. The CDR3 region has the DNA TGTGCCAGCTCTCCCAACCAAGGGGGAGATACGCAGTATTTT. The chain couples TRBV18 to TRBJ2-3; tentatively, D is TRBD1 (6 bases). The CDR3 runs 14 residues. Trimming left V 6 bases short and J 5 bases short, with 15 bases between. Germline CDR1 is KGHSH and CDR2 is LQKENI. Complete variable domain (other parts from reference TRBV18 and TRBJ2-3): NAGVMQNPRHLVRRRGQEARLRCSPMKGHSHVYWYRQLPEEGLKFMVYLQKENIIDESGMPKERFSAEFPKEGPSILRIQQVVRGDSAAYFCASSPNQGGDTQYFGPGTRLTVL.